The 32 T cell receptor beta chains reported below all come from one sample, sequenced in a study of immune characterization of retroperitoneal liposarcoma. TCRdb processed the PCR reads anew with MiXCR; each CDR3 protein has one entry. This sample has more than 3,000 distinct CDR3 sequences, with around 40% found just once. The sample consisted of tumor tissue. The receptors derive from a male donor with retroperitoneal liposarcoma.

The CDR3 bases are TGTGCCAGCAGTGAATCGGCTTCTTCCTACAATGAGCAGTTCTTC. The encoded protein is CASSESASSYNEQFF. The chain employs TRBV6-1 and TRBJ2-1; D is undetermined. Trimming shortened V by 2 bases and J by 1 base, and 9 bases separated the two germline ends. The CDR3 is 15 residues long. Germline lookup yields CDR1 MNHNS and CDR2 SASEGT.

This clonotype was recorded a few times. The chain recombines TRBV7-6 with TRBJ2-1, with TRBD2 identical over 9 bases. The CDR3 has 16 amino acids. The ends lost 5 bases at V and 0 bases at J; junction bases unmatched: 5. Germline CDR1 and CDR2: SGHVS and FNYEAQ. The CDR3 sequence is CASSTLAGASYNEQFF. The CDR3 DNA sequence: TGTGCCAGCAGCACCTTAGCGGGAGCCTCCTACAATGAGCAGTTCTTC.

The chain links TRBV6-1 to TRBJ1-2; 8 bases map to TRBD1. Germline trimming cut 3 bases from V and 2 bases from J; bases unmatched to any gene: 5. CDR1 and CDR2 from the germline V gene are MNHNS and SASEGT. The CDR3 has 15 amino acids. The CDR3 here is CASSDRGQVNYGYTF. For the CDR3, the DNA is TGTGCCAGCAGTGATCGGGGACAGGTGAACTATGGCTACACCTTC.

This clonotype was found many times. The rearrangement joins TRBV4-1 to TRBJ1-1, with 10 bases lining up with TRBD1. J lost 7 bases, V lost 2 bases, and 4 bases had no gene match. This CDR3 region has 14 residues. CDR1 and CDR2 (germline): MGHRA, YSYEKL. CDR3 in amino acids: CASSQTGTGDEAFF. In nucleotides, the CDR3 is TGCGCCAGCAGCCAAACCGGGACAGGGGATGAAGCTTTCTTT.

The V and J genes are TRBV7-8 and TRBJ2-1; D remains ambiguous. CDR1 and CDR2 from the germline V gene are SGHVS and FQNEAQ. This CDR3 has 13 residues. V lost 3 bases, J lost 12 bases, and 15 bases lay in between. CDR3 loop: CASSFGPSPVQFF. In DNA, the CDR3 is TGTGCCAGCAGCTTTGGGCCCAGTCCGGTGCAGTTCTTC.

This chain connects TRBV7-2 to TRBJ2-1; TRBD2 might be the D (6 bases). The end of the DNA aligns better with TRBJ2-5, so the J call may be wrong. Germline loops: CDR1 SGHTA, CDR2 FQGNSA. The CDR3 has 15 residues. CDR3 nucleotides: TGTGCCAGCAGCTTAGATCCTAGGGGAGGTGAGACCCAGTACTTC. Translated, it gives CASSLDPRGGETQYF.

This clonotype is medium-sized. The genes are TRBV6-1 and TRBJ2-7; TRBD2 aligns across 10 bases. This CDR3 spans 15 amino acids. CDR1 and CDR2 from the germline V gene are MNHNS and SASEGT. The ends lost 5 bases at V and 2 bases at J; junction bases unmatched: 6. CDR3 in amino acids: CASSHTSGAPYEQYF. DNA of the CDR3: TGTGCCAGCAGTCATACTAGCGGGGCCCCCTACGAGCAGTACTTC.

This clonotype was detected once. The rearrangement joins TRBV7-2 to TRBJ2-5, with a possible D match to TRBD1 (6 bases). Trimming shortened V by 0 bases and J by 11 bases, and 25 bases separated the two germline ends. This CDR3 has 17 amino acids. Germline-derived CDR1 and CDR2 are SGHTA and FQGNSA. Written as DNA, the CDR3 is TGTGCCAGCAGCTTAGCTAGGCCGGGACCCCAAGGGGGTGAGCAGTACTTC. Translated: CASSLARPGPQGGEQYF.

This chain connects TRBV6-1 to TRBJ2-7; 13 bases map to TRBD2. This CDR3 has 13 amino acids. Looked up from germline, CDR1 is MNHNS and CDR2 is SASEGT. V was clipped by 7 bases and J by 5 bases; unmatched bases: 2. In nucleotides, the CDR3 is TGTGCCAGCACACTAGCGGGGGGGGACGAGCAGTACTTC. Translating gives CASTLAGGDEQYF.

This clonotype was found a few times. This chain uses TRBV6-6 with TRBJ2-7; TRBD1 aligns across 8 bases. The V gene's germline CDR1 is MNHNY and CDR2 SVGAGI (reference sequence). The CDR3 length is 16 residues. V lost 0 bases to trimming and J lost 6 bases; unmatched junction nucleotides: 10. The CDR3 here is CASSYSTGTGGGEQYF. The CDR3 DNA is TGTGCCAGCAGTTACTCCACCGGGACAGGAGGAGGCGAGCAGTACTTC.

The chain recombines TRBV12-3 or TRBV12-4 with TRBJ1-2; D possibly corresponds to TRBD1 (5 bases). There are 12 residues in the CDR3. With 8 bases removed from V and 4 bases from J, the gap between germline ends came to 11 bases. The CDR3 region has the DNA TGTGCCAGCGGTTCTGACAGCTATGGCTACACCTTC. The encoded protein is CASGSDSYGYTF.

This rearrangement joins TRBV6-6 to TRBJ2-1; D is ambiguous. The CDR3 contains 12 residues. Germline CDR1 reads MNHNY; CDR2 reads SVGAGI (reference sequence). Trimming took off 2 bases at V and 13 bases at J, with 12 bases between the two ends. CDR3 sequence reads: CASSYRQETQFF. CDR3 coding DNA: TGTGCCAGCAGTTACAGACAAGAGACCCAGTTCTTC.

This sequence joins TRBV6-8 and TRBJ2-1; D uncertain. Germline values: CDR1 MNHGY, CDR2 SAAAGT. Trimming took 7 bases from V and 10 from J, leaving 8 bases between them. The CDR3 sequence is 10 residues long. This CDR3 is CASNSREQFF. The DNA of the CDR3 is TGTGCCAGCAACAGCCGGGAGCAGTTCTTC.

This clonotype was seen a handful of times. The chain has TRBV12-3 or TRBV12-4 and TRBJ2-1, with D unclear. The V end lost 3 bases, the J end lost 10 bases, and 7 bases lay between the germline ends. The CDR3 runs to 11 residues. CDR3 amino acids: CASSFLEEQFF. The CDR3 nucleotides are TGTGCCAGCAGTTTCCTTGAAGAGCAGTTCTTC.

By sample fraction, this clonotype is medium-sized. CDR3 sequence reads: CASSGSGTGVSGELFF. The CDR3 DNA follows: TGTGCCAGCAGTGGATCCGGGACAGGGGTATCCGGGGAGCTGTTTTTT. The chain has TRBV6-1 and TRBJ2-2; 10 positions agree with TRBD1. The CDR3 extends over 16 amino acids. The germline V gene encodes CDR1 MNHNS and CDR2 SASEGT. Trimming removed 4 bases from V and 6 bases from J; junction bases left unmatched: 8.

The sample holds a few counts of this clonotype. The chain couples TRBV6-1 to TRBJ2-1, with 15 bases that match TRBD2. This CDR3 is 16 amino acids long. The germline gives CDR1 MNHNS, CDR2 SASEGT. V gave up 0 bases and J gave up 7 bases; unmatched junction bases: 1. CDR3 sequence: CASSEAGTSGGNEQFF. Here the CDR3 DNA reads TGTGCCAGCAGTGAAGCCGGGACTAGCGGGGGGAATGAGCAGTTCTTC.

This chain connects TRBV6-1 to TRBJ1-1; 9 nucleotides agree with TRBD1. Germline-derived CDR1 and CDR2 are MNHNS and SASEGT. CDR3 size: 13 residues. V lost 5 bases, J lost 4 bases, and 2 bases stayed unmatched. CDR3 DNA: TGTGCCAGCAGTCAGACAGGGGGCACTGAAGCTTTCTTT. Translating it yields CASSQTGGTEAFF.

This clonotype was detected only a few times. The chain has TRBV6-4 and TRBJ2-3; 9 nucleotides line up with TRBD1. Germline loops: CDR1 MRHNA, CDR2 SNTAGT. This CDR3 spans 14 amino acids. The V and J ends lost 4 bases and 2 bases, in that order; junction bases with no gene match: 1. CDR3 amino acids: CASSGDRDTDTQYF. The CDR3 DNA sequence: TGTGCCAGCAGTGGGGACAGGGACACAGATACGCAGTATTTT.

Here the CDR3 reads CATTDRVRGSFF. The DNA for the CDR3 is TGTGCCACAACTGACCGGGTCCGGGGCTCGTTCTTC. This chain connects TRBV6-5 to TRBJ2-1; D may be TRBD1 or TRBD2 (5 bases each). Germline loops: CDR1 MNHEY, CDR2 SVGAGI. This CDR3 is 12 amino acids long. With 10 bases removed from V and 15 bases from J, the gap between germline ends came to 22 bases.

The rearrangement uses TRBV6-1 and TRBJ2-2; 8 bases fit TRBD1. Germline assignment: CDR1 MNHNS and CDR2 SASEGT. The CDR3 loop spans 16 amino acids. J was trimmed by 0 bases and V by 4 bases; bases with no gene match: 4. Here the CDR3 reads CASSARQGPNTGELFF. CDR3 nucleotides: TGTGCCAGCAGTGCCCGACAGGGGCCGAACACCGGGGAGCTGTTTTTT.

This rearrangement joins TRBV6-1 to TRBJ2-2; 12 bases fit TRBD1. V shed 7 bases and J 3 bases; nucleotides not matched to a gene: 12. This CDR3 region has 18 residues. Germline CDR1 is MNHNS and CDR2 is SASEGT. The CDR3 nucleotides are TGTGCCAGCACTCTTCGGGGACAGGGGGCTTCTGACACCGGGGAGCTGTTTTTT. This encodes CASTLRGQGASDTGELFF.

Only a few counts were recorded for this clonotype. The V and J genes are TRBV6-1 and TRBJ2-1; D is ambiguous. Germline CDR1 MNHNS, CDR2 SASEGT. CDR3 size: 13 residues. Between the trimmed V and J ends, which lost 5 bases and 10 bases, there was a span of 15 bases. As DNA, the CDR3 is TGTGCCAGCAGTCCCCACCTTTTATACGAGCAGTTCTTC. Protein product: CASSPHLLYEQFF.

This chain joins TRBV7-6 and TRBJ2-1; D is uncertain. The CDR3 length is 14 residues. V lost 1 base and J lost 8, with 12 bases in between. The germline gives CDR1 SGHVS, CDR2 FNYEAQ. The CDR3 DNA reads as TGTGCCAGCAGCTTAGGGTTTGGTATCCATGAGCAGTTCTTC. Translation gives CASSLGFGIHEQFF.

This clonotype has only a few counts. The V and J genes are TRBV7-6 and TRBJ2-1; 9 nucleotides align to TRBD2. The V gene's germline CDR1 is SGHVS and CDR2 FNYEAQ. J lost 7 bases, V lost 1 base, and 5 bases had no gene match. CDR3 length: 15 amino acids. CDR3 loop: CASSLVWREGNEQFF. CDR3 coding DNA: TGTGCCAGCAGCTTAGTATGGCGGGAGGGGAATGAGCAGTTCTTC.

This clonotype has just one count. This sequence joins TRBV6-1 and TRBJ2-5, with D possibly TRBD1 on 6 matching bases. V shed 5 bases and J shed 2 bases, with 12 bases lying between them. The germline V gene has CDR1 MNHNS and CDR2 SASEGT. This CDR3 has 14 amino acids. The CDR3 region is CASSTTGFQETQYF. The CDR3 DNA sequence: TGTGCCAGCAGTACGACAGGCTTTCAAGAGACCCAGTACTTC.

V gene TRBV10-1 combines with J gene TRBJ2-1, with 11 bases matching TRBD2. The closer fit of TRBJ2-5 to the DNA end suggests the J call may be wrong. Looked up from germline, CDR1 is WNHNN and CDR2 is SYGVQD (reference sequence). The CDR3 is 18 amino acids. CDR3 nucleotides: TGCGCCAGCAGTGATCCCCCGACTAGCGGGACGATTCAAGAGACCCAGTACTTC. Its protein product is CASSDPPTSGTIQETQYF.

This clonotype occurred a few times. This rearrangement joins TRBV4-1 to TRBJ1-2, with 7 bases lining up with TRBD1. The germline V gene has CDR1 MGHRA and CDR2 YSYEKL. The ends lost 0 bases at V and 3 bases at J; junction bases unmatched: 4. The CDR3 totals 15 residues. CDR3 DNA sequence: TGCGCCAGCAGCCAAGACGCGACAGGGCACTATGGCTACACCTTC. The encoded protein is CASSQDATGHYGYTF.

In nucleotides, the CDR3 is TGTGCCAGCAGTTTAGCTAGCGGGAGTCTCGGCGAGCAGTTCTTC. Translating gives CASSLASGSLGEQFF. J is TRBJ2-1 and V is TRBV12-3 or TRBV12-4; the match to TRBD2 covers 9 bases. The CDR3 sequence is 15 residues long. Trimming cost V 0 bases and J 10 bases; bases outside gene matches: 7.

This clonotype is medium-sized (0.01 to 0.1%). The chain is built from TRBV12-5 and TRBJ2-1; 11 bases are a match to TRBD2. The CDR3 extends over 14 amino acids. CDR1 and CDR2 from the germline V gene are LGHNT and FRNRAP. V was clipped by 2 bases and J by 13 bases; unmatched bases: 7. The CDR3 DNA is TGTGCTAGTGGTTTGAATAGCGGGAGGGAGACCCAGTTCTTC. Encoded protein: CASGLNSGRETQFF.

The chain has TRBV27 and TRBJ2-7; 9 bases line up with TRBD2. Losses at the gene ends were 8 bases for V and 4 bases for J; bases not matched to a gene: 9. CDR3 size: 14 residues. CDR1 MNHEY and CDR2 SMNVEV come from the germline V gene (reference sequence). The CDR3 DNA is TGTGCCAGCGGCTCCAAGCGGGGGGCGTACGAGCAGTACTTC. Translation gives CASGSKRGAYEQYF.

The CDR3 loop is CASSPTGREQYF. CDR3 sequence (DNA): TGTGCCAGCAGCCCGACAGGGAGGGAGCAGTACTTC. The J gene is TRBJ2-7, the V gene TRBV11-3, with D possibly TRBD1 on 7 matching bases. V lost 5 bases and J lost 7, with 12 bases in between. This CDR3 is 12 amino acids long. CDR1 and CDR2 (germline): SGHNT, YENEEA.

The chain couples TRBV12-3 or TRBV12-4 to TRBJ2-2; 8 positions agree with TRBD2. V dropped 5 bases and J dropped 2; count of bases not matched to a gene: 7. The CDR3 is 16 amino acids. CDR3: CASSHTLAVNTGELFF. CDR3 DNA: TGTGCCAGCAGTCATACACTAGCGGTAAACACCGGGGAGCTGTTTTTT.